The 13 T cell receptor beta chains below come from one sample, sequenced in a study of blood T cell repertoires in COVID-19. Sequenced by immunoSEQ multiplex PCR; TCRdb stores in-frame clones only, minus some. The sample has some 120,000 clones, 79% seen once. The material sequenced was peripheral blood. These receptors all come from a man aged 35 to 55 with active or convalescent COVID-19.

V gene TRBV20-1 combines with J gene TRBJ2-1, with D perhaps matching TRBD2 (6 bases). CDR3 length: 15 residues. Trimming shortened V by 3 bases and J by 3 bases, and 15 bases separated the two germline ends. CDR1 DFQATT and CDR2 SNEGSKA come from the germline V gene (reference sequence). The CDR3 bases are TGCAGTGCTAGTGGACCGGGAGTGAACTACAATGAGCAGTTCTTC. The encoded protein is CSASGPGVNYNEQFF.

This CDR3 is CASSLGLAGSYEQYF. The CDR3 DNA sequence: TGTGCCAGCAGCTTAGGACTAGCGGGAAGTTACGAGCAGTACTTC. This chain links TRBV11-2 with TRBJ2-7; 11 bases are shared with TRBD2. The CDR3 sequence is 15 residues long. CDR1 SGHAT and CDR2 FQNNGV come from the germline V gene. The trim removed 1 base at V and 4 bases at J, leaving 3 bases unmatched.

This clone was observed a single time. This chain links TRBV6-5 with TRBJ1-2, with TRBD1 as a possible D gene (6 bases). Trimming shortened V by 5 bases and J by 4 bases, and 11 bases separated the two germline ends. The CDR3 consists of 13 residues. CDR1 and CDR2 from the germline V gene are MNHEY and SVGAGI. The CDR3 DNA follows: TGTGCCAGCAGTCGACAGGTTGCCTATGGCTACACCTTC. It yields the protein CASSRQVAYGYTF.

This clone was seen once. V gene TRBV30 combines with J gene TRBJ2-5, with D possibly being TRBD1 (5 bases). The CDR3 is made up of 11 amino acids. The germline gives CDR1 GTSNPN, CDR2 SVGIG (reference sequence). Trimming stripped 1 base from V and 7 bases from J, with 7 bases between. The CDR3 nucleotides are TGTGCCTGGAGTGGGGGCGGGACCCAGTACTTC. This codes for CAWSGGGTQYF.

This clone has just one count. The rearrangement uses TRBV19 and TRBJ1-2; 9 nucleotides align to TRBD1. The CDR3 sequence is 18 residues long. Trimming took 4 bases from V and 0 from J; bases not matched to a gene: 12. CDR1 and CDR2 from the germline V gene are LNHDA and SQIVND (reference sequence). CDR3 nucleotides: TGTGCCAGTAGTACGCGGGACAGGGAGGCCTTAGCTAACTATGGCTACACCTTC. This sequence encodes CASSTRDREALANYGYTF.

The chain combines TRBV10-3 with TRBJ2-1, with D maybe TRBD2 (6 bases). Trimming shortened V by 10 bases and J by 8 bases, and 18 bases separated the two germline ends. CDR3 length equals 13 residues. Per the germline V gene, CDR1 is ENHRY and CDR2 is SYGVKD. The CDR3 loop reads CATLTPSGYEQFF. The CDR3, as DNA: TGTGCCACCTTAACCCCCAGCGGGTATGAGCAGTTCTTC.

The CDR3 protein is CASSAVAVTDTQYF. CDR3 bases: TGTGCCAGCAGCGCCGTAGCGGTCACAGATACGCAGTATTTT. This sequence joins TRBV9 and TRBJ2-3, with a weak D call TRBD2 (6 bases). V was shortened by 3 bases and J by 2 bases, with 10 bases between the two germline ends. The CDR3 has 14 residues. Germline loops: CDR1 SGDLS, CDR2 YYNGEE.

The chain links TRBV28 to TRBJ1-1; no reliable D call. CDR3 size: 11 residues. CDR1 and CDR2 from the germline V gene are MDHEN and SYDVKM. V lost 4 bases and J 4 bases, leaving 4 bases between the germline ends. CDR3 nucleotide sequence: TGTGCCAGCAGTTCGGTCACTGAAGCTTTCTTT. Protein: CASSSVTEAFF. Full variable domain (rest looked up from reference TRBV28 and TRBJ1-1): DVKVTQSSRYLVKRTGEKVFLECVQDMDHENMFWYRQDPGLGLRLIYFSYDVKMKEKGDIPEGYSVSREKKERFSLILESASTNQTSMYLCASSSVTEAFFGQGTRLTVV.

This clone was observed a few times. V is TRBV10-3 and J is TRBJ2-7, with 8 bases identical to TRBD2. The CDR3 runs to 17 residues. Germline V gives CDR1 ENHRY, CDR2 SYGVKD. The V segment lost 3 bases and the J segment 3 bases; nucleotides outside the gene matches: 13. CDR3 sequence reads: CAISDSLLGAGGYEQYF. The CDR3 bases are TGTGCCATCAGTGACTCACTTCTAGGGGCGGGGGGCTACGAGCAGTACTTC.

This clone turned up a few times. In DNA, the CDR3 is TGTGCCACCAGCAGAGATCCTGGAGTTAGCACAGATACGCAGTATTTT. Translating gives CATSRDPGVSTDTQYF. The chain uses TRBV15 and TRBJ2-3; D not certain. V was trimmed by 0 bases and J by 0 bases, leaving 10 bases between them. The CDR3 runs to 16 residues. Germline CDR1 is LNHNV and CDR2 is YYDKDF (reference sequence).

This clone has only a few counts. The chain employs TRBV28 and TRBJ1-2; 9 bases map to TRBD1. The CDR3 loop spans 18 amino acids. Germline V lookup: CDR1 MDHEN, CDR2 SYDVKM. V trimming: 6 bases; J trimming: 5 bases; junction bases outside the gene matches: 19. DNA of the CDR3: TGTGCCAGCAGCCAGATCGGGACAGGGATAATGTCGGGATATGGCTACACCTTC. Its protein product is CASSQIGTGIMSGYGYTF.

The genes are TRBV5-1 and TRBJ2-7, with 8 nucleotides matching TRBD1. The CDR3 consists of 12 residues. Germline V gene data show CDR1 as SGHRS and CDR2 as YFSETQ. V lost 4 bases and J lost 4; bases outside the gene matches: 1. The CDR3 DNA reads TGCGCCAGCAGCGGACAGGGTTACGAGCAGTACTTC. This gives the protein CASSGQGYEQYF.

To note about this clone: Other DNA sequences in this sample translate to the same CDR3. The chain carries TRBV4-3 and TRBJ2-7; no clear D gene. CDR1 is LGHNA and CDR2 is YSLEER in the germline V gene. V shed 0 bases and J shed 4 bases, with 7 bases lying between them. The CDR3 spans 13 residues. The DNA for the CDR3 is TGCGCCAGCAGCCAAGATCGCGGTTACGAGCAGTACTTC. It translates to CASSQDRGYEQYF.